What follows are 4 T cell receptor beta chains derived from one specimen sequenced in a study of blood T cell repertoires in COVID-19. Clones were sequenced by immunoSEQ multiplex PCR, and TCRdb holds only the in-frame ones, with some missing. The sample carries 250,000 to 350,000 clones, roughly 80% recorded once. Sample: peripheral blood. These TCRs come from a person aged 65 to 85 with COVID-19, enrolled during active disease.

The chain joins TRBV7-8 to TRBJ2-7; 11 bases line up with TRBD2. The CDR3 totals 17 residues. V lost 6 bases to trimming and J lost 3 bases; unmatched junction nucleotides: 13. Germline CDR1 reads SGHVS; CDR2 reads FQNEAQ. In DNA form, the CDR3 reads TGTGCCAGCAGGCGCATATCTGGGACTAGCGGTATCTACGAGCAGTACTTC. It encodes CASRRISGTSGIYEQYF. Looking up the rest from reference TRBV7-8 and TRBJ2-7 gives the full variable domain: GAGVSQSPRYKVAKRGQDVALRCDPISGHVSLFWYQQALGQGPEFLTYFQNEAQLDKSGLPSDRFFAERPEGSVSTLKIQRTQQEDSAVYLCASRRISGTSGIYEQYFGPGTRLTVT.

In the case of this clone: It is unclear where the CDR3 begins or ends on the DNA, so no DNA is shown, and the CDR3 is as TCRdb lists it. The chain is built from TRBV6-6 and TRBJ1-3. CDR1 and CDR2 (germline): MNHNY, SVGAGI (reference sequence). The CDR3 has 13 residues if both end residues are counted. CDR3 residues: CASSSSGGNTIYF.

V usage is TRBV19 and J usage is TRBJ2-7; 9 positions match TRBD1. The germline V gene encodes CDR1 LNHDA and CDR2 SQIVND (reference sequence). CDR3 length: 15 amino acids. The trim removed 5 bases at V and 3 bases at J, leaving 8 bases unmatched. The CDR3 DNA sequence: TGTGCCAGTAGTCCCGGACAGGGGAACTTCTACGAGCAGTACTTC. This sequence encodes CASSPGQGNFYEQYF.

V and J are TRBV14 and TRBJ1-5; the D is unclear. This CDR3 contains 15 residues. The V end was cut by 4 bases, the J end by 4 bases, with 14 bases between. The germline gives CDR1 SGHDN, CDR2 FVKESK. CDR3 protein: CASSPSLRMNQPQHF. CDR3 nucleotide sequence: TGTGCCAGCAGCCCGAGCTTGCGGATGAATCAGCCCCAGCATTTT.